The present TCR beta chain was sequenced within a study of cytomegalovirus exposure and HLA in healthy donors. General observations from the study: The study labeled 150 to 200 TCR beta chains cytomegalovirus-associated. Evidence from a later analysis indicated that most CMV-associated TCR beta chains looked HLA-restricted.

With regard to this clone: Its antigen is undetermined.

Vbeta (60) and Jbeta (13) primers were used in the PCR. Measured with immunoSEQ multiplex PCR; TCRdb has only the in-frame clones, and not every one. The table shows around 120,000 clones, with about 73% occurring only once. No CMV serostatus was recorded for this donor. V shed 3 bases and J 6 bases; nucleotides not matched to a gene: 11. This CDR3 contains 16 residues. Germline lookup yields CDR1 SGDLS and CDR2 YYNGEE. Specimen: PBMCs. The clonotype originates from a human donor in good health. The gene calls are TRBV9 and TRBJ2-1, with TRBD2 matching over 8 bases. CDR3 nucleotides: TGTGCCAGCAGCGCCCCAGCGGGGGACTACACCAATGAGCAGTTCTTC. Its translation is CASSAPAGDYTNEQFF.